This T cell receptor beta chain was captured in a study of shared clonotypes between healthy human individuals. Study conclusions and caveats: Memory subsets had estimated richness that was generally smaller than that of naive subsets.

Terminally differentiated effector memory CD45RA+ cells were excluded by CCR7 positive selection of CD45RO-negative cells. Turning to this clone: Its antigen is currently unknown.

Per germline, CDR1 SQVTM and CDR2 ANQGSEA. The CDR3 has 14 amino acids. J gave up 4 bases and V 6 bases, and 11 bases lay outside the gene matches. Each PCR replicate from the sorted subsets contained 150 to 250 ng DNA, which is about 30,000 T cell genomes. Sequencing used immunoSEQ multiplex PCR; TCRdb keeps in-frame clones, though not all of them. The data show about 2.1 million clones, 90% to 95% seen once. This receptor was identified in a man aged 18 to 30 in good health. Some clones in this sample may be carry-over from other donors' samples. Input material: naive CD8+ T cells from PBMCs. V usage is TRBV29-1 and J usage is TRBJ2-7, with TRBD1 identical over 8 bases. The CDR3 sequence is CSVATGTGLYEQYF. The CDR3, as DNA: TGCAGCGTAGCGACCGGGACAGGATTGTACGAGCAGTACTTC.